The source of this T cell receptor beta chain is a study of shared clonotypes between healthy human individuals. Findings and caveats of the study: Relative to memory subsets, naive subsets generally showed larger estimated richness. Among donors, clonotype sharing was expected to be affected by sequencing depth.

This clone showed up just once. Its antigen is unknown. V lost 2 bases and J lost 0; bases outside the gene matches: 2. This CDR3 has 16 amino acids. Germline lookup yields CDR1 KGHSH and CDR2 LQKENI. TCRdb's copy holds only in-frame clones and misses some; the assay was immunoSEQ multiplex PCR. The sample shows roughly 2 million clones, roughly 95% of them seen only once. The sequence was obtained from a man aged 18 to 29 in good health. Material: naive CD4+ T cells sorted from blood. Subset defined: CD45RA+ positively selected. The V call is TRBV18, the J call TRBJ2-2, with 8 bases fitting TRBD1. CDR3 DNA sequence: TGTGCCAGCTCACCATCAGGGGGCGCGAACACCGGGGAGCTGTTTTTT. This codes for CASSPSGGANTGELFF.